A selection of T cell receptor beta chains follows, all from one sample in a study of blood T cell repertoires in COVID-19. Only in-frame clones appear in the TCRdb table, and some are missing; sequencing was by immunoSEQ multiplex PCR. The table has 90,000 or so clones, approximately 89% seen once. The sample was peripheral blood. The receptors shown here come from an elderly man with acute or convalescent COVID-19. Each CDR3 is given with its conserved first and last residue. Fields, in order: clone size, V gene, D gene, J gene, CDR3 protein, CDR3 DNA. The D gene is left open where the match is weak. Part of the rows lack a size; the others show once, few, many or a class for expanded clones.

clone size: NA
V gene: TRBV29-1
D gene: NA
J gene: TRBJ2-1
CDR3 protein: CSVGVAAYNEQFF
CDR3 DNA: TGCAGCGTGGGGGTAGCGGCATACAATGAGCAGTTCTTC

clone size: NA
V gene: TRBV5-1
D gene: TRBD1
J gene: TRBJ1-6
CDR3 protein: CASSLTGTGSISPLHF
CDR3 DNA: TGCGCCAGCAGCTTGACTGGGACAGGGAGTATTTCACCCCTCCACTTT

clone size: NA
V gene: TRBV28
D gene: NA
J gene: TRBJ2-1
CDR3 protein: CASSLGEYNEQFF
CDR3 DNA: TGTGCCAGCAGTTTAGGAGAGTACAATGAGCAGTTCTTC

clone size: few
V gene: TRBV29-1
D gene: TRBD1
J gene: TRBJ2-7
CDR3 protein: CSVTTGEAEQYF
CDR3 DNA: TGCAGCGTTACGACAGGGGAGGCCGAGCAGTACTTC

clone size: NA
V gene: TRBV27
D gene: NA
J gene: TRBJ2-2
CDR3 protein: CASSLSVGGRAGELFF
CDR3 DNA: TGTGCCAGCAGTTTGAGTGTGGGGGGAAGGGCCGGGGAGCTGTTTTTT

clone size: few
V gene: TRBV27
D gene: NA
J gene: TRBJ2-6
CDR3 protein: CASRELRLGANVLTF
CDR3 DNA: TGTGCCAGCAGGGAGTTACGTCTCGGGGCCAACGTCCTGACTTTC

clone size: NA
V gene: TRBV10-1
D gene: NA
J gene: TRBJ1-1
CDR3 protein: CASSVGADTEAFF
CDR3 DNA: TGCGCCAGCAGTGTAGGGGCTGACACTGAAGCTTTCTTT

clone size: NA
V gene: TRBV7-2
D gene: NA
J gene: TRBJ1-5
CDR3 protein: CASSLESHSNQPQHF
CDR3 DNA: TGTGCCAGCAGCTTAGAATCACATAGCAATCAGCCCCAGCATTTT

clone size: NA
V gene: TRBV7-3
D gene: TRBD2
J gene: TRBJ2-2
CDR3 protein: CASSLGTSRAGELFF
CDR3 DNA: TGTGCCAGCAGCTTAGGGACTAGCAGGGCCGGGGAGCTGTTTTTT

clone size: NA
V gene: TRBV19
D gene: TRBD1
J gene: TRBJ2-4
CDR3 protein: CASSSLGQGAENIQYF
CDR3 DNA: TGTGCCAGTAGTTCCTTGGGACAGGGGGCTGAAAACATTCAGTACTTC

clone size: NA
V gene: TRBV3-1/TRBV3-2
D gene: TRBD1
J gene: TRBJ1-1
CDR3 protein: CASSQHRDRDREAFF
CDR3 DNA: TGTGCCAGCAGCCAACACCGGGACAGGGACCGAGAAGCTTTCTTT

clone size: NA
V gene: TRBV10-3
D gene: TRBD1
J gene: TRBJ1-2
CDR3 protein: CAIGRDSYGYTF
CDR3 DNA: TGTGCCATCGGACGGGACAGCTATGGCTACACCTTC

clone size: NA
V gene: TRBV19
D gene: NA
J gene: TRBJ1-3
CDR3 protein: CASSGTLSGNTIYF
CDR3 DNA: TGTGCCAGTAGTGGGACACTTTCTGGAAACACCATATATTTT

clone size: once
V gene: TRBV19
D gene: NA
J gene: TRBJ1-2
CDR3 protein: CASIPTGRGVVGYTF
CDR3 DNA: TGTGCCAGTATCCCCACCGGCAGGGGAGTAGTAGGCTACACCTTC

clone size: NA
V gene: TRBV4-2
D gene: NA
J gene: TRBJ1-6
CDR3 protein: CASSRGDSWSPLHF
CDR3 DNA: TGTGCCAGCAGCCGCGGGGACTCTTGGTCACCCCTCCACTTT

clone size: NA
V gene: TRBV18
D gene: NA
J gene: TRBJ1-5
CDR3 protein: CASSPPGGKGTHQPQHF
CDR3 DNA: TGTGCCAGCTCACCACCTGGAGGAAAGGGGACACATCAGCCCCAGCATTTT

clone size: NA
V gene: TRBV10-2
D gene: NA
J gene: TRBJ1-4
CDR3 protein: CASSSGLRSEKLFF
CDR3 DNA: TGCGCCAGCAGTTCAGGGTTGAGGAGTGAAAAACTGTTTTTT

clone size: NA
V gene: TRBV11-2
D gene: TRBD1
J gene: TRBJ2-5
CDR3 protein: CASMQGVRETQYF
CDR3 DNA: TGTGCCAGCATGCAGGGGGTCCGTGAGACCCAGTACTTC

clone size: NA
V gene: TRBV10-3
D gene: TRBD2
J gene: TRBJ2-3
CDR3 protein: CAISGTSGRIDTQYF
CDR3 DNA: TGTGCCATCAGTGGGACTAGCGGGAGAATAGATACGCAGTATTTT

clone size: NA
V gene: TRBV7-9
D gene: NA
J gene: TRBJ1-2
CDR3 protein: CASSLLTGRQNYGYTF
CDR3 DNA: TGTGCCAGCAGCTTACTAACAGGTCGTCAGAACTATGGCTACACCTTC

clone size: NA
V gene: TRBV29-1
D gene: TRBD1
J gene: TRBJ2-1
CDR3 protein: CSVADRGRYNEQFF
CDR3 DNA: TGCAGCGTTGCAGACAGGGGGCGATACAATGAGCAGTTCTTC

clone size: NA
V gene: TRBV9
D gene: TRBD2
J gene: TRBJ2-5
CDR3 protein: CASSVRQGARGGETQYF
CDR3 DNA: TGTGCCAGCAGCGTCAGACAGGGTGCGCGGGGGGGAGAGACCCAGTACTTC

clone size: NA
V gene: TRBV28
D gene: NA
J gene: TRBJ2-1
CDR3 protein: CASRVGGNEQFF
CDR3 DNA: TGTGCCAGCAGAGTGGGGGGTAATGAGCAGTTCTTC

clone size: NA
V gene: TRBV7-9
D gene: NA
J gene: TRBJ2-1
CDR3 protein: CASSLLEYNEQFF
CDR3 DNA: TGTGCCAGCAGCTTACTCGAGTACAATGAGCAGTTCTTC

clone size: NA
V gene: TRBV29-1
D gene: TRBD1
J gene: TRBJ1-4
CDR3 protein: CSVEDLGQGKYNEKLFF
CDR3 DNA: TGCAGCGTTGAAGACCTTGGACAGGGAAAGTATAATGAAAAACTGTTTTTT

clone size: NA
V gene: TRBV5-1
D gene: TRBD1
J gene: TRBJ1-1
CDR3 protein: CASRQGTDYTEAFF
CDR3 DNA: TGCGCCAGCAGGCAAGGGACAGATTACACTGAAGCTTTCTTT

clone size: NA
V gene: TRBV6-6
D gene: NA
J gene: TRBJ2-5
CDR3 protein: CASRLGGANQETQYF
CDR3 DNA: TGTGCCAGCAGGCTTGGGGGGGCCAACCAAGAGACCCAGTACTTC

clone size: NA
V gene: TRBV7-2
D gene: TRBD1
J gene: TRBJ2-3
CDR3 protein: CASSLVGGTGGNTQYF
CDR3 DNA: TGTGCCAGCAGCTTAGTTGGTGGGACAGGGGGAAATACGCAGTATTTT

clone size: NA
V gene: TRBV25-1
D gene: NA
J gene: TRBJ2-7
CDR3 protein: CASSDWPEQYF
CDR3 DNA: TGTGCCAGCAGTGATTGGCCCGAGCAGTACTTC

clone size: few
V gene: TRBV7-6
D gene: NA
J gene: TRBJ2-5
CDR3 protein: CASSYQTTGETQYF
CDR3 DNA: TGTGCCAGCAGTTACCAAACTACGGGGGAGACCCAGTACTTC

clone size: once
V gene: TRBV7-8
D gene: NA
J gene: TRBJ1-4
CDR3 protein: CASSLAGVGEKLFF
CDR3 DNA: TGTGCCAGCAGCTTAGCCGGGGTAGGGGAAAAACTGTTTTTT

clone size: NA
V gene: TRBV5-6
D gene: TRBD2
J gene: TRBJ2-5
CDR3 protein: CASSVGLLQETQYF
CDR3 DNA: TGTGCCAGCAGCGTGGGACTACTCCAAGAGACCCAGTACTTC

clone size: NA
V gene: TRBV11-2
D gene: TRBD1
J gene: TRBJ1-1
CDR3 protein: CASSRGTGNMNTEAFF
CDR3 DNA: TGTGCCAGCAGCCGGGGGACAGGGAATATGAACACTGAAGCTTTCTTT

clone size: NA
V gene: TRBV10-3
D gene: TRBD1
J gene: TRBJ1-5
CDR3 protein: CAISEGTGVKSQPQHF
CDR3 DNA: TGTGCCATCAGTGAGGGGACAGGGGTAAAGAGTCAGCCCCAGCATTTT

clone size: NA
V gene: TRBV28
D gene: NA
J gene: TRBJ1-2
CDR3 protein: CASTDQGGNSYGYTF
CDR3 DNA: TGTGCCAGCACCGATCAGGGAGGGAACTCCTATGGCTACACCTTC

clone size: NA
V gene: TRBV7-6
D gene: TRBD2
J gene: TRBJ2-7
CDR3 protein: CASSSFWTSGSPPNEQYF
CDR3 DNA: TGTGCCAGCAGCTCCTTTTGGACTAGCGGGAGTCCCCCGAACGAGCAGTACTTC

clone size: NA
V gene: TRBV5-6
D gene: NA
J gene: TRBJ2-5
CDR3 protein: CASSFLGPEETQYF
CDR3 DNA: TGTGCCAGCAGCTTTTTGGGCCCAGAAGAGACCCAGTACTTC

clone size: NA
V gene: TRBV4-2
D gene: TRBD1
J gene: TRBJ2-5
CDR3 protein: CASSRTGGEEETQYF
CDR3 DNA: TGTGCCAGCAGCCGGACAGGGGGCGAAGAGGAGACCCAGTACTTC

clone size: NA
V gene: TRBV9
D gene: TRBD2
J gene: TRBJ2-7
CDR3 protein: CASSANSGGNSYEQYF
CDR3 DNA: TGTGCCAGCAGCGCCAATAGCGGGGGAAACTCCTACGAGCAGTACTTC

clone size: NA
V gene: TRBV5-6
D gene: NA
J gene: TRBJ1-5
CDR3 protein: CASSLRVDSSNQPQHF
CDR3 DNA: TGTGCCAGCAGCTTGCGCGTGGACAGTAGCAATCAGCCCCAGCATTTT

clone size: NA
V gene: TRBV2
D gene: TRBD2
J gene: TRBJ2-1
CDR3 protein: CASRPTSGSKNEQFF
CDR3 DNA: TGTGCCAGCAGGCCAACTAGCGGGAGCAAAAATGAGCAGTTCTTC

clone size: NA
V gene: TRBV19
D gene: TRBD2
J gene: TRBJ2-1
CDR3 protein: CASSMAGGPNEQFF
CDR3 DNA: TGTGCCAGTAGTATGGCGGGAGGACCCAATGAGCAGTTCTTC

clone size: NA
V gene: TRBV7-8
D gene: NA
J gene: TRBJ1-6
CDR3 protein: CASSFGGGNSPLHF
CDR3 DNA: TGTGCCAGCAGCTTTGGGGGAGGGAATTCACCCCTCCACTTT

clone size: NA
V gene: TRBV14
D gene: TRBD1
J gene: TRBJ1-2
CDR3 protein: CASSRPGTGDGYTF
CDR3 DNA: TGTGCCAGCAGCCGTCCCGGGACAGGGGACGGCTACACCTTC

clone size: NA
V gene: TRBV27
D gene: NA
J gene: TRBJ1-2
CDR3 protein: CASSDYRDGYTF
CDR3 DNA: TGTGCCAGCAGTGACTACAGGGATGGCTACACCTTC

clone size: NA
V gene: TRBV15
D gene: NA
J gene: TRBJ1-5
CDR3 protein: CATSPQQGQPQHF
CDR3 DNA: TGTGCCACCAGCCCGCAGCAGGGGCAGCCCCAGCATTTT

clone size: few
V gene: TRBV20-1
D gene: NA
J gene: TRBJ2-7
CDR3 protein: CSASWAEQYF
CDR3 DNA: TGCAGTGCTAGTTGGGCTGAGCAGTACTTC

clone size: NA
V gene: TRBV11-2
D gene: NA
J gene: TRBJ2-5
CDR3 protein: CASSFSTGHGETQYF
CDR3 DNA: TGTGCCAGCAGCTTTTCAACAGGGCACGGAGAGACCCAGTACTTC

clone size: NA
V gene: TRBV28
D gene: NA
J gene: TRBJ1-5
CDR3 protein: CASRTGGNQPQHF
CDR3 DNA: TGTGCCAGCAGGACAGGAGGTAATCAGCCCCAGCATTTT

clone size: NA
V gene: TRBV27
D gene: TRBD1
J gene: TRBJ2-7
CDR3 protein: CASSSRGPHEQYF
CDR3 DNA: TGTGCCAGCAGTTCGAGGGGGCCCCACGAGCAGTACTTC

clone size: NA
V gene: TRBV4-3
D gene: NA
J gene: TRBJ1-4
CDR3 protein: CASSQGATTNEKLFF
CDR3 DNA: TGCGCCAGCAGCCAAGGGGCGACCACTAATGAAAAACTGTTTTTT

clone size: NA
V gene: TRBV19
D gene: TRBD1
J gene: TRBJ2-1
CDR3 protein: CASSGNRGNEQFF
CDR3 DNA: TGTGCCAGTAGTGGTAACAGGGGGAATGAGCAGTTCTTC

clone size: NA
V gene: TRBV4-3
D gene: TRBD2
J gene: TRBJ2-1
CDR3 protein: CASSHDITSGYYNEQFF
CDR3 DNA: TGCGCCAGCAGCCACGATATTACTAGCGGATACTACAATGAGCAGTTCTTC

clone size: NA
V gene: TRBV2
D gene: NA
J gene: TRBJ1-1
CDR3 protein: CASSEGQMNTEAFF
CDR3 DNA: TGTGCCAGCAGTGAAGGGCAGATGAACACTGAAGCTTTCTTT

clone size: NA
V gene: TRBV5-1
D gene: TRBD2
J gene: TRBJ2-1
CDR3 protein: CASSLPSGGGYNEQFF
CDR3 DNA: TGCGCCAGCAGCTTACCTAGCGGGGGAGGCTACAATGAGCAGTTCTTC